The clone carrying this T cell receptor beta chain occurred many times. RNA transcripts served as template for amplifying TCR beta CDR3 sequences. An opening RT-PCR round employed HTBI primers and preceded a second-round multiplex PCR. TCRdb reprocessed the multiplex PCR reads with MiXCR, giving one entry per CDR3 protein. The sample records 500,000 to 600,000 distinct CDR3 sequences, 35% to 40% being singletons. This sample was taken from a study of Graves' ophthalmopathy and Graves' hyperthyroidism. Germline loops: CDR1 SNHLY, CDR2 FYNNEI. Trimming cost V 3 bases and J 6 bases; bases outside gene matches: 6. The CDR3 totals 15 residues.

The genes are TRBV2 and TRBJ2-2, with TRBD1 identical over 8 bases. This TCR was recovered from an adult man with Graves' hyperthyroidism. Sequencing input: peripheral blood or thyroid tissue (not recorded which). The CDR3 reads CASSDADRGAGELFF. CDR3 in DNA: TGTGCCAGCAGTGACGCCGACAGGGGCGCCGGGGAGCTGTTTTTT. Supplemented by reference TRBV2 and TRBJ2-2, the full variable domain reads EPEVTQTPSHQVTQMGQEVILRCVPISNHLYFYWYRQILGQKVEFLVSFYNNEISEKSEIFDDQFSVERPDGSNFTLKIRSTKLEDSAMYFCASSDADRGAGELFFGEGSRLTVL.